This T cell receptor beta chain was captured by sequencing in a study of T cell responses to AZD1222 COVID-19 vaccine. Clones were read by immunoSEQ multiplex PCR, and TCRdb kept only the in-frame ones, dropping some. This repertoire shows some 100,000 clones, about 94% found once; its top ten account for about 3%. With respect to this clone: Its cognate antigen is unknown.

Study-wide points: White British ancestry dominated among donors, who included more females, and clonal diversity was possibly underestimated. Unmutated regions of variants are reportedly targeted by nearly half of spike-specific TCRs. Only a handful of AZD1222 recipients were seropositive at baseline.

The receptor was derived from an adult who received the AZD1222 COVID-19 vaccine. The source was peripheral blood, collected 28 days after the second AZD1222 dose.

The CDR3 sequence is CATCQWGDGEKLFF. The CDR3 DNA reads TGTGCCACCTGCCAGTGGGGGGACGGGGAAAAACTGTTTTTT. This chain uses TRBV28 with TRBJ1-4, with D maybe TRBD1 (5 bases). The V gene lost 10 bases and the J gene lost 8 bases, with 20 bases spanning the gap. The CDR3 is 14 residues long. CDR1 MDHEN and CDR2 SYDVKM come from the germline V gene.